The 15 T cell receptor beta chains reported below all come from one sample, sequenced in a study of blood T cell repertoires in COVID-19. Clones were read by immunoSEQ multiplex PCR, and TCRdb kept only the in-frame ones, dropping some. The table has about 73,000 clones, roughly four fifths seen once; the top ten hold approximately 20%. Sample: peripheral blood. Every receptor here comes from a woman in her seventies with acute or convalescent COVID-19.

This clone was observed a handful of times. The chain has TRBV28 and TRBJ1-4; unclear D gene. Germline V gene sequence: CDR1 MDHEN, CDR2 SYDVKM. Trimming stripped 5 bases from V and 8 bases from J, with 15 bases between. The CDR3 contains 14 residues. The CDR3 DNA sequence: TGTGCCAGCAGTCCCGGGAGTAGGAACGAAAAACTGTTTTTT. This codes for CASSPGSRNEKLFF.

The rearrangement joins TRBV3-1 (or the pseudogene TRBV3-2) to TRBJ2-3; 11 bases fit TRBD2. With 5 bases clipped from V and 4 bases from J, the junction kept 2 bases outside the gene matches. Germline loops: CDR1 LGHDT, CDR2 YNNKEL (reference sequence). The CDR3 loop spans 14 amino acids. CDR3 in DNA: TGTGCCAGCAGCACTAGCGGGAGCCCAGATACGCAGTATTTT. Amino acids: CASSTSGSPDTQYF.

The chain combines TRBV9 with TRBJ2-7; 9 bases agree with TRBD2. Germline lookup yields CDR1 SGDLS and CDR2 YYNGEE. V shed 0 bases and J 6 bases; nucleotides not matched to a gene: 7. This CDR3 spans 15 amino acids. CDR3: CASSVAHAGGGEQYF. The CDR3 DNA is TGTGCCAGCAGCGTAGCTCACGCGGGAGGGGGCGAGCAGTACTTC.

The rearrangement uses TRBV5-6 and TRBJ2-3; 11 bases fit TRBD1. The CDR3 has 16 residues. With V trimmed by 2 bases and J by 5 bases, 7 bases remained unmatched. Germline values: CDR1 SGHDT, CDR2 YYEEEE. The CDR3 reads CASSFPGTGGKDTQYF. DNA for the CDR3: TGTGCCAGCAGCTTCCCGGGGACAGGGGGGAAAGATACGCAGTATTTT.

The chain couples TRBV10-3 to TRBJ2-7; D call uncertain. The CDR3 spans 12 residues. Looked up from germline, CDR1 is ENHRY and CDR2 is SYGVKD. The V and J ends lost 2 bases and 6 bases respectively, with 8 bases between them. CDR3 nucleotide sequence: TGTGCCATCAGTGAGCTTAGGAGCGAGCAGTACTTC. Translating gives CAISELRSEQYF.

J is TRBJ2-1 and V is TRBV6-5; D may be TRBD2 (7 bases). This CDR3 has 13 residues. V was trimmed by 6 bases and J by 7 bases, leaving 13 bases between them. From germline, CDR1 is MNHEY and CDR2 SVGAGI. The CDR3 sequence is CASRRGPANEQFF. The CDR3 DNA reads TGTGCCAGCAGGCGGGGGCCGGCGAATGAGCAGTTCTTC.

The V gene is TRBV28, the J gene TRBJ1-2, with D hard to call. The CDR3 runs 13 residues. The V and J ends lost 7 bases and 1 base respectively, with 10 bases between them. Looked up from germline, CDR1 is MDHEN and CDR2 is SYDVKM. CDR3 region: CASTGGNNYGYTF. CDR3 bases: TGTGCCAGCACCGGAGGCAATAACTATGGCTACACCTTC.

V and J are TRBV5-6 and TRBJ2-5, with D perhaps matching TRBD2 (5 bases). From germline, CDR1 is SGHDT and CDR2 YYEEEE. The CDR3 loop spans 12 amino acids. Trimming took off 6 bases at V and 5 bases at J, with 11 bases between the two ends. CDR3 coding DNA: TGTGCCAGCACCGGACTTACGGAGACCCAGTACTTC. It translates to CASTGLTETQYF.

V is TRBV2 and J is TRBJ1-4, with a weak D call TRBD1 (6 bases). Per the germline V gene, CDR1 is SNHLY and CDR2 is FYNNEI. With 8 bases removed from V and 6 bases from J, the gap between germline ends came to 10 bases. The CDR3 totals 12 residues. The CDR3 loop is CASRPGDEKLFF. CDR3 DNA sequence: TGTGCCAGCCGTCCAGGGGATGAAAAACTGTTTTTT.

The chain is built from TRBV3-1 (or the pseudogene TRBV3-2) and TRBJ2-7, with a tentative D call TRBD2 (7 bases). The V and J ends lost 4 bases and 4 bases respectively, with 14 bases between them. The germline V gene encodes CDR1 LGHDT and CDR2 YNNKEL (reference sequence). The CDR3 runs 14 residues. The CDR3: CASSPGGRGYEQYF. In nucleotides, the CDR3 is TGTGCCAGCAGCCCCGGGGGGAGGGGGTACGAGCAGTACTTC.

The chain joins TRBV29-1 to TRBJ2-3; 7 bases map to TRBD2. Germline V gives CDR1 SQVTM, CDR2 ANQGSEA. The CDR3 runs 16 residues. The junction had 13 bases not matched to a gene; V was cut back by 7 bases and J by 0 bases. DNA of the CDR3: TGCAGCGCTTCGTTGGGGGGGACTACTAGCACAGATACGCAGTATTTT. It specifies CSASLGGTTSTDTQYF.

The chain links TRBV27 to TRBJ2-7; no clear D. CDR1 and CDR2 from the germline V gene are MNHEY and SMNVEV (reference sequence). The CDR3 totals 9 residues. V lost 8 bases and J 7 bases, leaving 6 bases between the germline ends. For the CDR3, the DNA is TGTGCCAGCCTTCCGGAGCAGTACTTC. Its translation is CASLPEQYF.

V usage is TRBV18 and J usage is TRBJ1-5; 7 nucleotides align to TRBD1. Germline V CDR1 and CDR2: KGHSH, LQKENI. V shed 3 bases and J 9 bases; nucleotides not matched to a gene: 8. CDR3 size: 14 residues. CDR3 residues: CASSPPTGKGPQHF. CDR3 coding DNA: TGTGCCAGCTCACCGCCGACAGGGAAGGGGCCCCAGCATTTT.

CDR3 bases: TGTGCCAGCAGTTTAGTTCGCGGGCCCACAGATACGCAGTATTTT. Translating gives CASSLVRGPTDTQYF. The chain uses TRBV28 and TRBJ2-3; possibly TRBD2 for D (5 bases). The germline gives CDR1 MDHEN, CDR2 SYDVKM. There are 15 residues in the CDR3. V was trimmed by 2 bases and J by 2 bases, leaving 11 bases between them.

The chain employs TRBV7-6 and TRBJ2-5; 14 bases are shared with TRBD2. V lost 1 base and J lost 2; bases outside the gene matches: 6. CDR3 length: 18 amino acids. In germline, CDR1 is SGHVS, CDR2 FNYEAQ. CDR3 DNA sequence: TGTGCCAGCAGCTTAGTAGTGGGACTAGCGGGGGCACAAGAGACCCAGTACTTC. Translating it yields CASSLVVGLAGAQETQYF.